The 30 T cell receptor beta chains below were found in one sample sequenced in a study of response to subunit inactivated influenza vaccine. TCRdb re-derived calls from the RT-PCR reads in MiXCR, one entry per CDR3 protein. This sample has 650,000 to 800,000 distinct CDR3 sequences, with more than 11% found just once. The sample here was PBMCs from blood, taken about 14 days before vaccination. The receptors derive from a man aged 50-60 years who received an inactivated influenza vaccine.

The gene calls are TRBV20-1 and TRBJ2-2; 10 bases are a match to TRBD2. Per the germline V gene, CDR1 is DFQATT and CDR2 is SNEGSKA (reference sequence). The CDR3 consists of 15 residues. Trimming took 5 bases from V and 4 from J; bases not matched to a gene: 7. CDR3 nucleotides: TGCAGTGCTCCTCGAGCGGGAGGGCCCACCGGGGAGCTGTTTTTT. Its protein is CSAPRAGGPTGELFF.

There are a few counts of this clonotype. In nucleotides, the CDR3 is TGTGCCAGCAGCGAGACTATCGCCTCAGAGACCCAGTACTTC. Translated, it gives CASSETIASETQYF. The rearrangement links TRBV9 to TRBJ2-5; D is perhaps TRBD2 (5 bases). Trimming left V 3 bases short and J 4 bases short, with 13 bases between. The CDR3 length is 14 residues. Germline V gives CDR1 SGDLS, CDR2 YYNGEE.

This clonotype appeared many times. The chain has TRBV12-3 or TRBV12-4 and TRBJ1-5; D gene ambiguous. V was trimmed by 0 bases and J by 4 bases, leaving 7 bases between them. The CDR3 is 14 amino acids. As DNA, the CDR3 is TGTGCCAGCAGTTTAGCGCTAAGTAATCAGCCCCAGCATTTT. It encodes CASSLALSNQPQHF.

In nucleotides, the CDR3 is TGTGCCAGCAGTCATCGTAGCGGGAGGGCCTCCTACAATGAGCAGTTCTTC. This gives the protein CASSHRSGRASYNEQFF. The V and J genes are TRBV6-1 and TRBJ2-1, with TRBD2 matching over 11 bases. The CDR3 contains 17 residues. After removal of 5 bases from V and 0 bases from J, the junction contained 6 bases not matched to a gene. Germline V gives CDR1 MNHNS, CDR2 SASEGT.

The sample holds a few counts of this clonotype. The chain links TRBV27 to TRBJ2-7, with TRBD2 identical over 9 bases. Looked up from germline, CDR1 is MNHEY and CDR2 is SMNVEV (reference sequence). CDR3 length: 15 residues. V lost 2 bases, J lost 2 bases, and 4 bases stayed unmatched. This CDR3 is CASSLRLAEPYEQYF. The CDR3 nucleotides are TGTGCCAGCAGTTTAAGACTAGCGGAACCCTACGAGCAGTACTTC.

This clonotype was detected a few times. The rearrangement joins TRBV5-1 to TRBJ1-4; 9 nucleotides align to TRBD1. The CDR3 runs 15 residues. V gave up 2 bases and J gave up 8 bases; unmatched junction bases: 7. The germline V gene encodes CDR1 SGHRS and CDR2 YFSETQ. CDR3 amino acids: CASSFGQGPREKLFF. The CDR3 DNA follows: TGCGCCAGCAGCTTTGGACAGGGGCCAAGGGAAAAACTGTTTTTT.

The V call is TRBV5-1, the J call TRBJ2-1, with 10 bases identical to TRBD2. The CDR3 is 20 residues long. The V gene end was trimmed by 1 base and the J gene end by 7 bases; junction bases not matched to a gene: 20. CDR1 and CDR2 from the germline V gene are SGHRS and YFSETQ. In nucleotides, the CDR3 is TGCGCCAGCAGCTTGTTTTCTCCAGGGTCCAGCGGGAGGGCCGGGAATGAGCAGTTCTTC. This translates into CASSLFSPGSSGRAGNEQFF.

This clonotype was counted a few times. This chain links TRBV12-3 or TRBV12-4 with TRBJ2-5, with TRBD2 as a possible D gene (6 bases). This CDR3 has 14 amino acids. V was cut by 6 bases and J by 5 bases, with 16 bases left in between. For the CDR3, the DNA is TGTGCCAGCAGCCTGAGCTGGGGGGTGGAGACCCAGTACTTC. This codes for CASSLSWGVETQYF.

The V call is TRBV4-3, the J call TRBJ2-1; D gene ambiguous. Germline-derived CDR1 and CDR2 are LGHNA and YSLEER. The CDR3 contains 15 residues. V lost 4 bases and J lost 5, with 15 bases in between. Here the CDR3 reads CASSPRTQNDNEQFF. CDR3 DNA: TGCGCCAGCAGCCCGAGGACCCAGAACGACAATGAGCAGTTCTTC.

This clonotype has just a few counts. This sequence joins TRBV7-9 and TRBJ2-1; 12 nucleotides line up with TRBD2. CDR1 is SEHNR and CDR2 is FQNEAQ in the germline V gene (reference sequence). Losses at the gene ends were 4 bases for V and 2 bases for J; bases not matched to a gene: 6. The CDR3 totals 17 residues. Here the CDR3 reads CASSSPTSGSPYNEQFF. The DNA for the CDR3 is TGTGCCAGCAGCTCTCCGACTAGCGGGAGTCCCTACAATGAGCAGTTCTTC.

This clonotype was counted only a few times. The chain combines TRBV7-9 with TRBJ1-4; D is undetermined. Trimming removed 3 bases at V and 3 bases at J, with 11 bases between. Germline V gene data show CDR1 as SEHNR and CDR2 as FQNEAQ (reference sequence). CDR3 length: 15 amino acids. In DNA, the CDR3 is TGTGCCAGCAGCTTTTTCAGTGTCGCTAATGAAAAACTGTTTTTT. Translation gives CASSFFSVANEKLFF. Based on the CDR3 plus reference TRBV7-9 and TRBJ1-4, the full variable domain is DTGVSQNPRHKITKRGQNVTFRCDPISEHNRLYWYRQTLGQGPEFLTYFQNEAQLEKSRLLSDRFSAERPKGSFSTLEIQRTEQGDSAMYLCASSFFSVANEKLFFGSGTQLSVL.

This clonotype was found many times. The V and J genes are TRBV12-3 or TRBV12-4 and TRBJ2-5, with 8 bases lining up with TRBD2. The CDR3 is 17 residues long. V shed 5 bases and J 4 bases; nucleotides not matched to a gene: 15. The CDR3 bases are TGTGCCAGCAGTGCCTCTAGTGAGACCGCGGGGGGAGAGACCCAGTACTTC. It is translated as CASSASSETAGGETQYF.

This clonotype occurred a few times. This sequence joins TRBV20-1 and TRBJ1-6; D gene ambiguous. V lost 6 bases to trimming and J lost 9 bases, with 15 bases between them. This CDR3 has 13 amino acids. Germline CDR1 is DFQATT and CDR2 is SNEGSKA (reference sequence). In DNA, the CDR3 is TGCAGTGCCGCCGGCGGGGTTGTTTCACCCCTCCACTTT. Translated, it gives CSAAGGVVSPLHF.

This clonotype appeared a few times. The genes are TRBV20-1 and TRBJ2-3, with TRBD2 matching over 7 bases. Per the germline V gene, CDR1 is DFQATT and CDR2 is SNEGSKA (reference sequence). This CDR3 region has 17 residues. Trimming at V came to 0 bases and at J to 5 bases, leaving 14 bases not matched to a gene. The CDR3 loop reads CSARDRRMVAGIDTQYF. The CDR3 DNA is TGCAGTGCTAGAGACCGCCGGATGGTAGCGGGTATAGATACGCAGTATTTT.

The rearrangement joins TRBV7-2 to TRBJ2-5, with D perhaps TRBD2 (5 bases). This CDR3 is 12 amino acids long. Trimming removed 6 bases from V and 9 bases from J, with 14 bases in between. Germline CDR1 and CDR2: SGHTA and FQGNSA. CDR3 sequence (DNA): TGTGCCAGCAGTTCCACCCTGGAGGCCCAGTACTTC. Translated, it gives CASSSTLEAQYF.

The chain couples TRBV27 to TRBJ2-2; TRBD1 might be the D (5 bases). Looked up from germline, CDR1 is MNHEY and CDR2 is SMNVEV (reference sequence). The V end lost 6 bases, the J end lost 1 base, and 21 bases lay between the germline ends. The CDR3 consists of 18 residues. The CDR3 nucleotides are TGTGCCAGCAGCCCCCAGCTAAGGGGATCAGGGAACACCGGGGAGCTGTTTTTT. As protein: CASSPQLRGSGNTGELFF.

The CDR3 loop reads CASSRDLSPADTQYF. CDR3 coding DNA: TGTGCCAGTAGTAGAGACCTTAGCCCGGCAGATACGCAGTATTTT. The gene calls are TRBV19 and TRBJ2-3, with unresolved D. V was pared by 4 bases and J by 4 bases, with 15 bases between. The CDR3 has 15 amino acids. Germline loops: CDR1 LNHDA, CDR2 SQIVND (reference sequence).

The CDR3 spells CASSLEPGQGFEQYF. The CDR3 nucleotides are TGTGCCAGCAGCTTAGAGCCGGGACAGGGTTTTGAGCAGTACTTC. The V call is TRBV7-8, the J call TRBJ2-7; 9 nucleotides agree with TRBD1. Germline V gives CDR1 SGHVS, CDR2 FQNEAQ. The CDR3 covers 15 residues. V was pared by 1 base and J by 7 bases, with 8 bases of the junction left unmatched.

This clonotype was seen a few times. This chain joins TRBV10-3 and TRBJ1-5, with 7 bases identical to TRBD1. With V trimmed by 5 bases and J by 4 bases, 5 bases remained unmatched. Germline CDR1 is ENHRY and CDR2 is SYGVKD. There are 14 residues in the CDR3. The CDR3 spells CAISPGQINQPQHF. CDR3 nucleotide sequence: TGTGCCATCAGTCCGGGACAGATAAATCAGCCCCAGCATTTT.

V usage is TRBV15 and J usage is TRBJ2-5, with a possible D match to TRBD2 (5 bases). Trimming removed 2 bases from V and 4 bases from J, with 14 bases in between. The CDR3 is made up of 15 amino acids. Germline CDR1 reads LNHNV; CDR2 reads YYDKDF (reference sequence). CDR3 residues: CATSRIAGVPETQYF. The CDR3 region has the DNA TGTGCCACCAGCAGAATCGCCGGGGTCCCAGAGACCCAGTACTTC.

V gene TRBV20-1 combines with J gene TRBJ2-7; 8 bases line up with TRBD2. V was clipped by 5 bases and J by 4 bases; unmatched bases: 10. The CDR3 length is 14 residues. CDR1 and CDR2 from the germline V gene are DFQATT and SNEGSKA (reference sequence). The DNA of the CDR3 is TGCAGTGCTGAACTCGGGACTAGTCTGTACGAGCAGTACTTC. It encodes CSAELGTSLYEQYF.

The chain links TRBV3-1 to TRBJ1-5; 8 nucleotides agree with TRBD1. Germline CDR1 is LGHDT and CDR2 is YNNKEL (reference sequence). V shed 1 base, J shed 9 bases, and the junction held 8 bases outside the gene matches. The CDR3 is 15 amino acids. CDR3 region: CASSQVPGGRGPQHF. CDR3 sequence (DNA): TGTGCCAGCAGCCAAGTACCAGGGGGCCGGGGGCCCCAGCATTTT.

Only a few counts were recorded for this clonotype. The rearrangement uses TRBV11-2 and TRBJ1-1; D is unclear. The germline CDR1 and CDR2 sequences are SGHAT and FQNNGV. Trimming took off 5 bases at V and 11 bases at J, with 12 bases between the two ends. The CDR3 totals 11 residues. The chain's CDR3 is CASSHPGYAFF. The CDR3 DNA reads TGTGCCAGCAGCCACCCTGGGTACGCTTTCTTT.

The rearrangement links TRBV7-9 to TRBJ2-2; 10 bases line up with TRBD2. This CDR3 is built from 16 residues. V lost 6 bases to trimming and J lost 4 bases; unmatched junction nucleotides: 8. The germline gives CDR1 SEHNR, CDR2 FQNEAQ (reference sequence). The CDR3 DNA is TGTGCCAGCAGGCCCCTAGCGGGAGCCCGCACCGGGGAGCTGTTTTTT. Encoded protein: CASRPLAGARTGELFF. Together with reference TRBV7-9 and TRBJ2-2, the CDR3 gives the full variable domain: DTGVSQNPRHKITKRGQNVTFRCDPISEHNRLYWYRQTLGQGPEFLTYFQNEAQLEKSRLLSDRFSAERPKGSFSTLEIQRTEQGDSAMYLCASRPLAGARTGELFFGEGSRLTVL.

This clonotype was counted ten times or more. The DNA for the CDR3 is TGCAGCGTTGTACAGGGGAAGGTCTATGGCTACACCTTC. It specifies CSVVQGKVYGYTF. The genes are TRBV29-1 and TRBJ1-2; 7 nucleotides align to TRBD1. Germline V gives CDR1 SQVTM, CDR2 ANQGSEA. This CDR3 spans 13 amino acids. J gave up 4 bases and V 4 bases, and 6 bases lay outside the gene matches.

This chain uses TRBV29-1 with TRBJ2-5; possible D gene TRBD1, 5 bases. This CDR3 has 12 residues. Per the germline V gene, CDR1 is SQVTM and CDR2 is ANQGSEA. Trimming cost V 4 bases and J 5 bases, with 11 bases left between them. Written as DNA, the CDR3 is TGCAGCGTTGTGACAGTGGGGGAGACCCAGTACTTC. It translates to CSVVTVGETQYF.

V is TRBV15 and J is TRBJ2-7, with 8 bases lining up with TRBD2. V shed 4 bases, J shed 3 bases, and the junction held 20 bases outside the gene matches. The germline V gene encodes CDR1 LNHNV and CDR2 YYDKDF (reference sequence). The CDR3 runs to 19 residues. The CDR3 is CATSTPQGATTSGSYEQYF. The CDR3, as DNA: TGTGCCACCAGCACCCCCCAAGGGGCTACTACTAGCGGAAGCTACGAGCAGTACTTC.

The V and J genes are TRBV7-2 and TRBJ2-7; the D gene is possibly TRBD2 (5 bases). CDR3 size: 15 residues. V was clipped by 4 bases and J by 3 bases, with 16 bases between them. Germline assignment: CDR1 SGHTA and CDR2 FQGNSA. The CDR3 DNA follows: TGTGCCAGCAGCTCCTTGCGAGGGTTGGGCTACGAGCAGTACTTC. Residues: CASSSLRGLGYEQYF.

This clonotype appeared many times. This chain uses TRBV21-1 with TRBJ2-7; the DNA was not compared with TRBD1, the D call given in the table. TRBV21-1 is reported as a pseudogene. The CDR3 sequence is 14 residues long. Here the CDR3 DNA reads TGTGCCAGCAGCAAGGTGGAGAGGGTTCACGAGCAGTACTTC. Translation: CASSKVERVHEQYF.

The chain has TRBV28 and TRBJ2-3, with 9 bases fitting TRBD2. After removal of 3 bases from V and 2 bases from J, the junction contained 12 bases not matched to a gene. The CDR3 runs 18 residues. Germline V lookup: CDR1 MDHEN, CDR2 SYDVKM. In nucleotides, the CDR3 is TGTGCCAGCAGTTTCTTTCCAGGCGGGGGGGCCCCCACAGATACGCAGTATTTT. Translating gives CASSFFPGGGAPTDTQYF.